The 21 T cell receptor beta chains presented below share a single source sample, sequenced in a study of T cell repertoires in cytomegalovirus infection (dated by TCRdb to the late 2010s). The treatment or condition label, read with the paper, signifies: in vitro stimulation with specific CMV peptide epitopes to enrich CMV-specific T cells. No cognate antigen is known for these TCRs. Sequencing used an Illumina HiSeq 1500. The public reads were reprocessed in TCRdb via fastp at Q25 and MiXCR, keeping in-frame beta chains. Each record represents a unique CDR3 protein, reported with the most common genes and DNA among its rows. Here the sample has 80,000 to 90,000 distinct CDR3 sequences; about half occur a single time. 80% to 95% of the sample belongs to the ten largest clones. The sample was CD8+ T cells from cultured PBMCs, taken from culture after CMV antigen stimulation. These receptors were taken from a human donor in good health (CMV status not recorded). Some clones in this sample may be carry-over from other donors' samples.

The chain joins TRBV2 to TRBJ2-1; 14 bases line up with TRBD2. The CDR3 runs to 14 residues. Germline V gene lookup returns CDR1 SNHLY and CDR2 FYNNEI. V lost 6 bases and J lost 8; bases outside the gene matches: 3. The CDR3 DNA reads as TGTGCCAGCAGGGGGACTAGCGGGAGCTATGAGCAGTTCTTC. Translating it yields CASRGTSGSYEQFF.

This clonotype was seen a handful of times. The chain employs TRBV5-6 and TRBJ1-2; maybe TRBD1 (6 bases). Between the trimmed V and J ends, which lost 6 bases and 6 bases, there was a span of 15 bases. The germline CDR1 and CDR2 sequences are SGHDT and YYEEEE. The CDR3 spans 13 residues. DNA for the CDR3: TGTGCCAGCAAGGGGGACAACTGGGATGGCTACACCTTC. This sequence encodes CASKGDNWDGYTF.

The rearrangement links TRBV6-1 to TRBJ1-4; 8 nucleotides match TRBD1. The length of the CDR3 is 13 residues. V shed 8 bases and J 5 bases; nucleotides not matched to a gene: 4. Germline V gene data show CDR1 as MNHNS and CDR2 as SASEGT. This CDR3 is CASGQGANEKLFF. The CDR3 DNA is TGTGCCAGCGGACAGGGCGCCAATGAAAAACTGTTTTTT.

This chain uses TRBV9 with TRBJ1-1; tentative D call: TRBD1 (6 bases). V lost 4 bases and J lost 4, with 14 bases in between. The CDR3 has 14 residues. Germline V gene data show CDR1 as SGDLS and CDR2 as YYNGEE. The CDR3 loop is CASSSRDISTEAFF. The CDR3 nucleotides are TGTGCCAGCAGCTCCCGGGACATCTCCACTGAAGCTTTCTTT. Together with reference TRBV9 and TRBJ1-1, the CDR3 gives the full variable domain: DSGVTQTPKHLITATGQRVTLRCSPRSGDLSVYWYQQSLDQGLQFLIQYYNGEERAKGNILERFSAQQFPDLHSELNLSSLELGDSALYFCASSSRDISTEAFFGQGTRLTVV.

This clonotype was seen once. The V gene is TRBV11-1, the J gene TRBJ2-1; tentative D call: TRBD1 (6 bases). CDR3 length: 17 residues. Germline loops: CDR1 SGHAT, CDR2 FQDESV (reference sequence). Deletions cut 2 bases from V and 8 bases from J, with 22 bases between. CDR3 residues: CASSLLRVLNRVDEQFF. In DNA, the CDR3 is TGTGCCAGCAGCTTATTAAGGGTGTTGAACAGGGTTGATGAGCAGTTCTTC.

The chain carries TRBV7-6 and TRBJ1-2; D gene ambiguous. The germline CDR1 and CDR2 sequences are SGHVS and FNYEAQ. This CDR3 has 15 amino acids. Trimming left V 1 base short and J 4 bases short, with 13 bases between. This CDR3 is CASSLGRDGSYGYTF. DNA for the CDR3: TGTGCCAGCAGCTTAGGCCGGGATGGGTCCTATGGCTACACCTTC.

This clonotype was seen only a few times. The rearrangement links TRBV10-2 to TRBJ2-7; D unresolved. The length of the CDR3 is 12 residues. Trimming shortened V by 0 bases and J by 2 bases, and 2 bases separated the two germline ends. The V gene's germline CDR1 is WSHSY and CDR2 SAAADI. The DNA for the CDR3 is TGCGCCAGCAGTGAGTCTCCCTACGAGCAGTACTTC. Translating gives CASSESPYEQYF.

This chain connects TRBV5-4 to TRBJ2-5; D tentatively reads TRBD1 or TRBD2 (5 bases each). V was clipped by 0 bases and J by 2 bases, with 11 bases between them. There are 15 residues in the CDR3. CDR1 is SGHNT, CDR2 YYREEE, per germline (reference sequence). CDR3 sequence: CASSLGSWGQETQYF. In DNA, the CDR3 is TGTGCCAGCAGCTTGGGATCATGGGGGCAAGAGACCCAGTACTTC.

V usage is TRBV5-6 and J usage is TRBJ1-1, with D possibly matching TRBD1 (6 bases). The CDR3 covers 15 residues. Looked up from germline, CDR1 is SGHDT and CDR2 is YYEEEE. V gave up 3 bases and J gave up 3 bases, with 15 bases separating them. DNA for the CDR3: TGTGCCAGCAGCTGGGGGGCAGGAGAGGACACTGAAGCTTTCTTT. Protein sequence: CASSWGAGEDTEAFF.

V and J are TRBV7-6 and TRBJ2-7; possible D gene TRBD2, 6 bases. The CDR3 has 13 residues. Germline V lookup: CDR1 SGHVS, CDR2 FNYEAQ. V dropped 6 bases and J dropped 2 bases, with 11 bases sitting between them. The CDR3 bases are TGTGCCAGCAGTTCTAGCGCAGCCTACGAGCAGTACTTC. It specifies CASSSSAAYEQYF.

V and J are TRBV6-1 and TRBJ1-5, with D tentatively TRBD1 (5 bases). The CDR3 covers 14 residues. With 2 bases removed from V and 7 bases from J, the gap between germline ends came to 12 bases. Per germline, CDR1 MNHNS and CDR2 SASEGT. The CDR3: CASSEWQGGQPQHF. CDR3 in DNA: TGTGCCAGCAGTGAATGGCAGGGCGGGCAGCCCCAGCATTTT.

The rearrangement links TRBV6-5 to TRBJ2-3, with 13 bases that match TRBD2. Germline CDR1 MNHEY, CDR2 SVGAGI. CDR3 length equals 19 residues. The V segment lost 6 bases and the J segment 0 bases; nucleotides outside the gene matches: 12. This chain's CDR3 is CASSPGLAGDRSSTDTQYF. CDR3 DNA: TGTGCCAGCAGCCCCGGACTAGCGGGAGATCGGTCCAGCACAGATACGCAGTATTTT.

This chain connects TRBV7-8 to TRBJ2-1, with a possible D match to TRBD2 (6 bases). Germline assignment: CDR1 SGHVS and CDR2 FQNEAQ. V was pared by 2 bases and J by 1 base, with 12 bases between. This CDR3 contains 16 residues. CDR3: CASSLRHRGSYNEQFF. For the CDR3, the DNA is TGTGCCAGCAGCTTACGACACCGGGGGTCCTACAATGAGCAGTTCTTC. The full variable domain, its missing parts supplied by reference TRBV7-8 and TRBJ2-1, is GAGVSQSPRYKVAKRGQDVALRCDPISGHVSLFWYQQALGQGPEFLTYFQNEAQLDKSGLPSDRFFAERPEGSVSTLKIQRTQQEDSAVYLCASSLRHRGSYNEQFFGPGTRLTVL.

This clonotype was counted a single time. This chain uses TRBV3-1 with TRBJ2-5, with unresolved D. CDR3 length: 13 amino acids. Germline V gene sequence: CDR1 LGHDT, CDR2 YNNKEL (reference sequence). V was trimmed by 4 bases and J by 2 bases, leaving 8 bases between them. CDR3 coding DNA: TGTGCCAGCAGCCCAGCATCACAAGAGACCCAGTACTTC. Encoded protein: CASSPASQETQYF.

This clonotype was detected a few times. The CDR3 DNA reads TGTGCTAGTGGTTTCGGGATCTACGAGCAGTACTTC. Its protein is CASGFGIYEQYF. The chain links TRBV12-5 to TRBJ2-7; TRBD2 might be the D (5 bases). The CDR3 is 12 amino acids. V was shortened by 3 bases and J by 3 bases, with 6 bases between the two germline ends. Germline lookup yields CDR1 LGHNT and CDR2 FRNRAP.

The V and J genes are TRBV27 and TRBJ2-5; the D gene is possibly TRBD1 (5 bases). Germline CDR1 is MNHEY and CDR2 is SMNVEV (reference sequence). The CDR3 extends over 18 amino acids. Trimming took off 5 bases at V and 2 bases at J, with 24 bases between the two ends. For the CDR3, the DNA is TGTGCCAGCAGTCCCCCAGGGCGGTACGGGCCACGGCAAGAGACCCAGTACTTC. This gives the protein CASSPPGRYGPRQETQYF.

This clonotype was observed a few times. This chain uses TRBV19 with TRBJ2-1; 8 positions agree with TRBD2. The V gene's germline CDR1 is LNHDA and CDR2 SQIVND (reference sequence). V shed 3 bases and J 6 bases; nucleotides not matched to a gene: 13. There are 17 residues in the CDR3. The CDR3 DNA reads as TGTGCCAGTAGTATTCGCGACGAGGCGGGAGGTGGCAATGAGCAGTTCTTC. Residues: CASSIRDEAGGGNEQFF.

The genes are TRBV28 and TRBJ2-3, with D perhaps TRBD2 (6 bases). The CDR3 runs to 14 residues. Trimming removed 6 bases from V and 4 bases from J, with 14 bases in between. Germline assignment: CDR1 MDHEN and CDR2 SYDVKM. This CDR3 reads CASSLSGEADTQYF. The CDR3 nucleotides read TGTGCCAGCAGCCTTTCGGGAGAGGCAGATACGCAGTATTTT.

The chain has TRBV12-3 or TRBV12-4 and TRBJ2-4, with a tentative D call TRBD1 (5 bases). V lost 4 bases to trimming and J lost 3 bases, with 16 bases between them. This CDR3 comprises 16 residues. As DNA, the CDR3 is TGTGCCAGCAGTTCACCAGGGATTTCAGGCAAAAACATTCAGTACTTC. It encodes CASSSPGISGKNIQYF.

The chain links TRBV27 to TRBJ2-3, with 9 bases matching TRBD2. The CDR3 sequence is 14 residues long. V gave up 2 bases and J gave up 4 bases; unmatched junction bases: 1. CDR1 MNHEY and CDR2 SMNVEV come from the germline V gene (reference sequence). Here the CDR3 reads CASSLAGGPDTQYF. The CDR3 nucleotides read TGTGCCAGCAGTTTAGCGGGAGGGCCAGATACGCAGTATTTT.

This chain joins TRBV7-3 and TRBJ2-1; D is perhaps TRBD2 (6 bases). Per the germline V gene, CDR1 is SGHTA and CDR2 is FQGTGA. Trimming pared 5 bases from V and 7 bases from J, leaving 12 bases between. The CDR3 sequence is 13 residues long. The CDR3: CASSKGGGNEQFF. The CDR3 DNA reads TGTGCCAGCAGCAAAGGAGGAGGGAATGAGCAGTTCTTC.